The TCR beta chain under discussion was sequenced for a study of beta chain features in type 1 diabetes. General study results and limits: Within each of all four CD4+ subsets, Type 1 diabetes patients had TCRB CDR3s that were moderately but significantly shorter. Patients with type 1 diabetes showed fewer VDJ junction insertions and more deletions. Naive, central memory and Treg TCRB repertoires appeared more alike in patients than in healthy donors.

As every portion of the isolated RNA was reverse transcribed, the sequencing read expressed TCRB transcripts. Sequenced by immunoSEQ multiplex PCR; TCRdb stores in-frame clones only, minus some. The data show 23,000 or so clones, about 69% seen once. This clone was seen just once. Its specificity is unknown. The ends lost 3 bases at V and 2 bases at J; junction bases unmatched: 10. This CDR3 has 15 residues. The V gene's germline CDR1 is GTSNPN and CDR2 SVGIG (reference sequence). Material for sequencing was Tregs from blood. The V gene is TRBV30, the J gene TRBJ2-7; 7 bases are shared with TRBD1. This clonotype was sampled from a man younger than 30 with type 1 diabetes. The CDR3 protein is CAWRAGTVFPYEQYF. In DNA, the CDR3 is TGTGCCTGGAGAGCTGGGACAGTATTCCCCTACGAGCAGTACTTC.